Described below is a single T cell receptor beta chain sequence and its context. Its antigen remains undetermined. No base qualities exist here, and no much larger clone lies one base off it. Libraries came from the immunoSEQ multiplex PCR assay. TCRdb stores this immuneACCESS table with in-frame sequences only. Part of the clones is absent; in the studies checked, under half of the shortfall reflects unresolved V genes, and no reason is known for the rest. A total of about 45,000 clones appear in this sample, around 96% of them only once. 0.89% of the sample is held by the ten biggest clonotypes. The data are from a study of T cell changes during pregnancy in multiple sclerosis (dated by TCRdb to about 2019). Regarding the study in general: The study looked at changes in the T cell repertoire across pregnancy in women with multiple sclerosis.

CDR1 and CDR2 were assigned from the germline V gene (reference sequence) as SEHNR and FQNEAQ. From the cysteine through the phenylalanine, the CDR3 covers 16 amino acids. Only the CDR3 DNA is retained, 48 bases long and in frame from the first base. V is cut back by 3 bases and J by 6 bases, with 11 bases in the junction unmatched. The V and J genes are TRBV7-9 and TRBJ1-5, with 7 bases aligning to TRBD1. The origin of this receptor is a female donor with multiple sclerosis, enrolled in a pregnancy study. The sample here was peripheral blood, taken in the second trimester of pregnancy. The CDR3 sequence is CASSFDGQATFQPQHF. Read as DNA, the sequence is TGTGCCAGCAGCTTTGACGGACAGGCTACGTTTCAGCCCCAGCATTTT.